A single sample gave rise to the 24 T cell receptor beta chains below, sequenced in a study of CD8 T cells in ankylosing spondylitis. TCRdb used MiXCR to reprocess the 5' RACE reads, holding one entry per CDR3 protein. Of 400,000 to 450,000 distinct CDR3 sequences listed, more than 15% were seen once; the top ten hold approximately 1%. Study-wide results and caveats: Blood from ankylosing spondylitis patients appeared to carry a characteristic roughly eight-variant TCR beta motif.

Their recognized antigens are unknown. The sequencing input was blood, either unsorted or a sorted T cell fraction (not recorded which). The receptors originated from a male donor with ankylosing spondylitis.

This clonotype was recorded a few times. The chain joins TRBV7-8 to TRBJ1-2; no clear D gene. The ends were cut back, 3 bases at V and 1 base at J, with 6 bases in the middle. The CDR3 runs 13 residues. Per the germline V gene, CDR1 is SGHVS and CDR2 is FQNEAQ. The CDR3 is CASSFPDNYGYTF. The CDR3 nucleotides are TGTGCCAGCAGCTTCCCAGATAACTATGGCTACACCTTC.

Only a few counts were recorded for this clonotype. This chain joins TRBV20-1 and TRBJ1-4; TRBD1 might be the D (5 bases). The V and J ends lost 0 bases and 8 bases respectively, with 13 bases between them. The CDR3 contains 14 residues. Germline CDR1 and CDR2: DFQATT and SNEGSKA (reference sequence). In nucleotides, the CDR3 is TGCAGTGCTAGAGAAGGGGTCTTTGGAGAAAAACTGTTTTTT. Translating it yields CSAREGVFGEKLFF.

The chain uses TRBV5-1 and TRBJ2-5; tentative D call: TRBD2 (7 bases). Germline CDR1 is SGHRS and CDR2 is YFSETQ. The CDR3 totals 14 residues. V lost 8 bases and J 7 bases, leaving 21 bases between the germline ends. The CDR3 DNA follows: TGCGCCAGTAAGGGGGGACTATCCGAGGGGACCCAGTACTTC. Protein product: CASKGGLSEGTQYF.

This sequence joins TRBV19 and TRBJ1-5; D gene unclear. The CDR3 is made up of 13 amino acids. The V end lost 4 bases, the J end lost 4 bases, and 8 bases lay between the germline ends. The germline gives CDR1 LNHDA, CDR2 SQIVND (reference sequence). The DNA of the CDR3 is TGTGCCAGTAGTAAGATAGGTAATCAGCCCCAGCATTTT. Its translation: CASSKIGNQPQHF.

The chain couples TRBV4-3 to TRBJ2-3, with 7 positions matching TRBD2. The germline V gene encodes CDR1 LGHNA and CDR2 YSLEER. The V gene end was trimmed by 0 bases and the J gene end by 5 bases; junction bases not matched to a gene: 5. The CDR3 contains 15 residues. In nucleotides, the CDR3 is TGCGCCAGCAGCCAAGATCGGGACTATGGAGATACGCAGTATTTT. As protein: CASSQDRDYGDTQYF.

This clonotype has only a few counts. This chain connects TRBV20-1 to TRBJ2-3; perhaps TRBD2 as D (7 bases). V was clipped by 1 base and J by 1 base, with 9 bases between them. The CDR3 spans 14 residues. Per germline, CDR1 DFQATT and CDR2 SNEGSKA (reference sequence). The chain's CDR3 is CSARGGGGTDTQYF. The CDR3 bases are TGCAGTGCTAGAGGGGGGGGCGGCACAGATACGCAGTATTTT.

The chain recombines TRBV20-1 with TRBJ1-4; the match to TRBD1 covers 8 bases. In germline, CDR1 is DFQATT, CDR2 SNEGSKA (reference sequence). The CDR3 totals 14 residues. The V gene end was trimmed by 6 bases and the J gene end by 3 bases; junction bases not matched to a gene: 6. The CDR3 is CSATRGQPNEKLFF. For the CDR3, the DNA is TGCAGTGCGACCAGGGGGCAGCCTAATGAAAAACTGTTTTTT.

The rearrangement joins TRBV10-3 to TRBJ1-1, with D possibly being TRBD1 (5 bases). CDR1 and CDR2 from the germline V gene are ENHRY and SYGVKD. V was clipped by 2 bases and J by 3 bases, with 13 bases between them. The CDR3 runs to 15 residues. CDR3 DNA: TGTGCCATCAGTGAGGGGACGCCCCGGGACACTGAAGCTTTCTTT. This encodes CAISEGTPRDTEAFF.

This chain links TRBV5-1 with TRBJ2-5, with 10 positions matching TRBD2. The germline gives CDR1 SGHRS, CDR2 YFSETQ. The CDR3 covers 17 residues. Trimming removed 0 bases from V and 5 bases from J; junction bases left unmatched: 10. The chain's CDR3 is CASSLVSGRALWETQYF. The DNA for the CDR3 is TGCGCCAGCAGCTTGGTCAGCGGGAGGGCCCTCTGGGAGACCCAGTACTTC. The whole variable domain, remainder taken from reference TRBV5-1 and TRBJ2-5, is KAGVTQTPRYLIKTRGQQVTLSCSPISGHRSVSWYQQTPGQGLQFLFEYFSETQRNKGNFPGRFSGRQFSNSRSEMNVSTLELGDSALYLCASSLVSGRALWETQYFGPGTRLLVL.

V gene TRBV12-3 or TRBV12-4 combines with J gene TRBJ1-2; D is unresolved. The V gene lost 3 bases and the J gene lost 8 bases, with 10 bases spanning the gap. The CDR3 runs 12 residues. This chain's CDR3 is CASSLDPSGYTF. The DNA of the CDR3 is TGTGCCAGCAGTTTGGACCCCTCGGGCTACACCTTC.

In this sample, this clonotype turned up a few times. V usage is TRBV7-2 and J usage is TRBJ2-7, with D perhaps matching TRBD1 or TRBD2 (5 bases each). The CDR3 has 12 amino acids. Trimming shortened V by 10 bases and J by 6 bases, and 16 bases separated the two germline ends. In germline, CDR1 is SGHTA, CDR2 FQGNSA. CDR3 amino acids: CATGGSGREQYF. The CDR3 DNA follows: TGTGCCACTGGGGGATCAGGGCGCGAGCAGTACTTC.

In its sample, this clonotype was seen a few times. V and J are TRBV7-3 and TRBJ1-3; the D gene is possibly TRBD1 (5 bases). Trimming left V 6 bases short and J 8 bases short, with 14 bases between. Germline-derived CDR1 and CDR2 are SGHTA and FQGTGA. This CDR3 comprises 13 residues. CDR3 amino acids: CASRQDGGDTIYF. The CDR3 DNA sequence: TGTGCCAGCAGGCAAGATGGGGGAGACACCATATATTTT.

The V call is TRBV6-5, the J call TRBJ2-7, with 8 bases identical to TRBD1. The V and J ends lost 2 bases and 4 bases, in that order; junction bases with no gene match: 13. The germline V gene has CDR1 MNHEY and CDR2 SVGAGI. The CDR3 sequence is 17 residues long. The CDR3: CASSYARQGASGYEQYF. Here the CDR3 DNA reads TGTGCCAGCAGTTACGCGCGGCAGGGGGCGAGTGGGTACGAGCAGTACTTC.

This clonotype has more than one count but fewer than ten. The chain joins TRBV3-1 to TRBJ2-2; 12 nucleotides match TRBD2. The V gene end was trimmed by 4 bases and the J gene end by 7 bases; junction bases not matched to a gene: 4. The CDR3 totals 15 residues. Germline loops: CDR1 LGHDT, CDR2 YNNKEL (reference sequence). DNA for the CDR3: TGTGCCAGCAGCCTTGGACTAGCGGGGATCGGGGAGCTGTTTTTT. This encodes CASSLGLAGIGELFF.

Only a few counts were recorded for this clonotype. The V call is TRBV10-2, the J call TRBJ2-3; TRBD2 agrees at 12 bases. Germline-derived CDR1 and CDR2 are WSHSY and SAAADI. Losses at the gene ends were 3 bases for V and 6 bases for J; bases not matched to a gene: 7. The CDR3 covers 16 residues. The CDR3 sequence is CASSDQGLAGSDTQYF. CDR3 nucleotides: TGCGCCAGCAGTGATCAGGGACTAGCGGGCTCGGATACGCAGTATTTT.

In this sample, this clonotype turned up a few times. CDR3 bases: TGCAGTGCTAGAGACTCCCGGACAGCCCCTGAGGGTCAGCCCCAGCATTTT. It encodes CSARDSRTAPEGQPQHF. V gene TRBV20-1 combines with J gene TRBJ1-5; possible D gene TRBD1, 6 bases. Trimming shortened V by 0 bases and J by 6 bases, and 21 bases separated the two germline ends. Germline V gives CDR1 DFQATT, CDR2 SNEGSKA (reference sequence). The CDR3 runs 17 residues.

The chain employs TRBV6-2 or TRBV6-3 and TRBJ2-2; 9 nucleotides agree with TRBD2. There are 15 residues in the CDR3. V shed 2 bases, J shed 4 bases, and the junction held 2 bases outside the gene matches. Per the germline V gene, CDR1 is MNHEY and CDR2 is SVGEGT. CDR3 protein: CASSYLAGTTGELFF. The DNA of the CDR3 is TGTGCCAGCAGTTACCTAGCGGGGACCACCGGGGAGCTGTTTTTT.

The chain employs TRBV6-2 or TRBV6-3 and TRBJ1-3; possible D gene TRBD1, 5 bases. Trimming cost V 4 bases and J 0 bases, with 19 bases left between them. Looked up from germline, CDR1 is MNHEY and CDR2 is SVGEGT. This CDR3 has 18 amino acids. The CDR3 sequence: CASSFGTRAASSGNTIYF. In DNA, the CDR3 is TGTGCCAGCAGTTTCGGGACCCGGGCCGCCTCCTCTGGAAACACCATATATTTT.

The chain uses TRBV5-1 and TRBJ2-1, with 7 bases aligning to TRBD2. The ends lost 2 bases at V and 9 bases at J; junction bases unmatched: 11. Germline CDR1 is SGHRS and CDR2 is YFSETQ. There are 15 residues in the CDR3. CDR3 in DNA: TGCGCCAGCAGCTTTGGGGGGACCCCGGGGGGTGAGCAGTTCTTC. Protein sequence: CASSFGGTPGGEQFF.

This clonotype was seen at least ten times. This chain joins TRBV9 and TRBJ1-1; TRBD1 matches at 7 bases. Germline V gene lookup returns CDR1 SGDLS and CDR2 YYNGEE. This CDR3 has 14 amino acids. Trimming at V came to 4 bases and at J to 10 bases, leaving 13 bases not matched to a gene. The CDR3 region has the DNA TGTGCCAGCAGCCCCGACAGGGACCGTAGCCGAGCTTTCTTT. Its protein product is CASSPDRDRSRAFF.

This chain links TRBV5-1 with TRBJ2-1, with TRBD2 matching 13 bases. The length of the CDR3 is 19 residues. Germline loops: CDR1 SGHRS, CDR2 YFSETQ. V trimming: 1 base; J trimming: 0 bases; junction bases outside the gene matches: 7. The DNA for the CDR3 is TGCGCCAGCAGCTTGAAGACTAGCGGGGGGCCGAGCTCCTACAATGAGCAGTTCTTC. It encodes CASSLKTSGGPSSYNEQFF.

This sequence joins TRBV5-1 and TRBJ2-3; TRBD1 or TRBD2 may be the D gene (5 bases each). Germline V gene sequence: CDR1 SGHRS, CDR2 YFSETQ. The V gene lost 2 bases and the J gene lost 4 bases, with 17 bases spanning the gap. CDR3 length equals 16 residues. CDR3: CASSFTPAGSADTQYF. CDR3 bases: TGCGCCAGCAGCTTTACCCCGGCAGGGAGCGCAGATACGCAGTATTTT. Full variable domain (rest looked up from reference TRBV5-1 and TRBJ2-3): KAGVTQTPRYLIKTRGQQVTLSCSPISGHRSVSWYQQTPGQGLQFLFEYFSETQRNKGNFPGRFSGRQFSNSRSEMNVSTLELGDSALYLCASSFTPAGSADTQYFGPGTRLTVL.

The chain employs TRBV6-5 and TRBJ2-1; D perhaps matches TRBD1 (5 bases). The germline V gene has CDR1 MNHEY and CDR2 SVGAGI. With 5 bases removed from V and 10 bases from J, the gap between germline ends came to 9 bases. The CDR3 is 11 amino acids. This CDR3 is CASSQGWEQFF. CDR3 nucleotide sequence: TGTGCCAGCAGTCAGGGCTGGGAGCAGTTCTTC.

This chain links TRBV15 with TRBJ2-7, with D tentatively TRBD2 (5 bases). Germline CDR1 reads LNHNV; CDR2 reads YYDKDF (reference sequence). Between the trimmed V and J ends, which lost 1 base and 1 base, there was a span of 14 bases. The length of the CDR3 is 16 residues. The CDR3 region has the DNA TGTGCCACCAGCAGAGGCGGCGGGTTCCGGTCCTACGAGCAGTACTTC. It codes for CATSRGGGFRSYEQYF.